Listed below are T cell receptor beta chains from one sample, sequenced in a study of cytomegalovirus exposure and HLA in healthy donors. Assay: immunoSEQ multiplex PCR; the TCRdb copy retains only in-frame clones and omits some. The top ten hold about 1.7% of the sample, which has 150,000 to 200,000 clones, about 81% seen once. The sequencing input was PBMCs. Every receptor here comes from a man between 18 and 35 years old in good health and CMV-seronegative. The CDR3 runs from the conserved cysteine through the conserved F or W. Fields, in order: V gene, clone size, D gene, J gene, CDR3 protein, CDR3 DNA. The D gene is left open where the match is weak. Some rows mark clone size as missing; the rest say once, few, many or name a class of expanded clone.

V gene: TRBV7-9; clone size: .; D gene: .; J gene: TRBJ2-7; CDR3 protein: CASSLALLGGAGEQYF; CDR3 DNA: TGTGCCAGCAGCTTAGCACTCCTTGGGGGAGCGGGCGAGCAGTACTTC
V gene: TRBV11-1; clone size: once; D gene: TRBD1; J gene: TRBJ2-5; CDR3 protein: CASSFRHRGRSETQYF; CDR3 DNA: TGTGCCAGCAGCTTCAGACACAGGGGGCGGTCAGAGACCCAGTACTTC
V gene: TRBV28; clone size: .; D gene: .; J gene: TRBJ1-2; CDR3 protein: CASSQGLNYGYTF; CDR3 DNA: TGTGCCAGCAGCCAGGGGCTAAACTATGGCTACACCTTC
V gene: TRBV6-5; clone size: once; D gene: .; J gene: TRBJ2-5; CDR3 protein: CASSDSFQETQYF; CDR3 DNA: TGTGCCAGCAGCGACAGTTTCCAAGAGACCCAGTACTTC
V gene: TRBV19; clone size: .; D gene: TRBD1; J gene: TRBJ2-2; CDR3 protein: CASGQALVTGELFF; CDR3 DNA: TGTGCCAGTGGACAGGCCTTAGTCACCGGGGAGCTGTTTTTT
V gene: TRBV6-6; clone size: .; D gene: TRBD1; J gene: TRBJ1-1; CDR3 protein: CASSQGVTEAFF; CDR3 DNA: TGTGCCAGCAGTCAGGGGGTCACTGAAGCTTTCTTT
V gene: TRBV11-3; clone size: .; D gene: TRBD1; J gene: TRBJ2-3; CDR3 protein: CASSQRQGATDTQYF; CDR3 DNA: TGTGCCAGCAGCCAGAGACAGGGGGCCACAGATACGCAGTATTTT
V gene: TRBV18; clone size: .; D gene: .; J gene: TRBJ1-6; CDR3 protein: CASSPRLGSSYNSPLHF; CDR3 DNA: TGTGCCAGCTCACCACGCTTGGGGAGCTCCTATAATTCACCCCTCCACTTT
V gene: TRBV7-9; clone size: .; D gene: .; J gene: TRBJ1-3; CDR3 protein: CASSFYSGNTIYF; CDR3 DNA: TGTGCCAGCAGCTTCTACTCTGGAAACACCATATATTTT
V gene: TRBV15; clone size: .; D gene: .; J gene: TRBJ2-1; CDR3 protein: CATSRDSTGGNEQFF; CDR3 DNA: TGTGCCACCAGCAGAGATAGTACGGGTGGCAATGAGCAGTTCTTC
V gene: TRBV29-1; clone size: .; D gene: .; J gene: TRBJ2-2; CDR3 protein: CSVVSGTGELFF; CDR3 DNA: TGCAGCGTTGTCTCGGGGACCGGGGAGCTGTTTTTT
V gene: TRBV9; clone size: .; D gene: TRBD2; J gene: TRBJ2-4; CDR3 protein: CASSIEERGGGSAKNIQYF; CDR3 DNA: TGTGCCAGCAGCATAGAGGAGCGGGGGGGCGGTTCGGCCAAAAACATTCAGTACTTC
V gene: TRBV7-9; clone size: .; D gene: .; J gene: TRBJ2-7; CDR3 protein: CASSLQAYEQYF; CDR3 DNA: TGTGCCAGCAGCCTCCAGGCCTACGAGCAGTACTTC
V gene: TRBV6-1; clone size: .; D gene: .; J gene: TRBJ2-3; CDR3 protein: CASRGTLSTDTQYF; CDR3 DNA: TGTGCCAGCAGAGGGACACTAAGCACAGATACGCAGTATTTT
V gene: TRBV12-5; clone size: .; D gene: .; J gene: TRBJ1-1; CDR3 protein: CASGFGDPEAFF; CDR3 DNA: TGTGCTAGTGGTTTCGGGGATCCTGAAGCTTTCTTT
V gene: TRBV10-3; clone size: .; D gene: .; J gene: TRBJ2-1; CDR3 protein: CAISVNAVGNEQFF; CDR3 DNA: TGTGCCATCAGCGTCAACGCGGTGGGCAATGAGCAGTTCTTC
V gene: TRBV5-6; clone size: .; D gene: TRBD2; J gene: TRBJ2-3; CDR3 protein: CASSLGASGSLDTQYF; CDR3 DNA: TGTGCCAGCAGCTTGGGGGCTAGCGGGAGCTTAGATACGCAGTATTTT
V gene: TRBV4-2; clone size: .; D gene: .; J gene: TRBJ2-1; CDR3 protein: CASSQDISESYNEQFF; CDR3 DNA: TGTGCCAGCAGCCAAGATATTAGTGAATCCTACAATGAGCAGTTCTTC
V gene: TRBV5-1; clone size: .; D gene: TRBD1; J gene: TRBJ2-7; CDR3 protein: CASSRPSSTGQTDYEQYF; CDR3 DNA: TGCGCCAGCAGCCGACCTAGCTCTACGGGACAGACAGACTACGAGCAGTACTTC
V gene: TRBV30; clone size: once; D gene: TRBD1; J gene: TRBJ2-2; CDR3 protein: CAWSDRDELFF; CDR3 DNA: TGTGCCTGGTCGGACAGGGATGAGCTGTTTTTT
V gene: TRBV9; clone size: .; D gene: TRBD2; J gene: TRBJ2-2; CDR3 protein: CASSVASGGAVTGELFF; CDR3 DNA: TGTGCCAGCAGCGTAGCTAGCGGGGGGGCGGTCACCGGGGAGCTGTTTTTT
V gene: TRBV19; clone size: .; D gene: TRBD1; J gene: TRBJ1-1; CDR3 protein: CASSLDRGYTEAFF; CDR3 DNA: TGTGCCAGTAGCCTGGACAGGGGGTACACTGAAGCTTTCTTT
V gene: TRBV27; clone size: .; D gene: .; J gene: TRBJ1-5; CDR3 protein: CASSLKDIGIGNQPQHF; CDR3 DNA: TGTGCCAGCAGTTTAAAGGACATAGGTATTGGCAATCAGCCCCAGCATTTT
V gene: TRBV28; clone size: .; D gene: .; J gene: TRBJ2-1; CDR3 protein: CASGLLAPPANEQFF; CDR3 DNA: TGTGCCAGCGGTCTTCTAGCGCCCCCGGCCAATGAGCAGTTCTTC
V gene: TRBV10-2; clone size: .; D gene: TRBD2; J gene: TRBJ2-7; CDR3 protein: CASSDPHWGKRETYEQYF; CDR3 DNA: TGCGCCAGCAGTGACCCACATTGGGGAAAGCGGGAGACCTACGAGCAGTACTTC
V gene: TRBV30; clone size: .; D gene: TRBD1; J gene: TRBJ1-1; CDR3 protein: CAWSNTGGMNTEAFF; CDR3 DNA: TGTGCCTGGAGCAATACAGGGGGCATGAACACTGAAGCTTTCTTT
V gene: TRBV5-1; clone size: .; D gene: TRBD2; J gene: TRBJ2-1; CDR3 protein: CASTARGGSYNEQFF; CDR3 DNA: TGCGCCAGCACCGCCCGGGGGGGCTCCTACAATGAGCAGTTCTTC
V gene: TRBV6-5; clone size: .; D gene: TRBD1; J gene: TRBJ1-5; CDR3 protein: CASKGGSGQPQHF; CDR3 DNA: TGTGCCAGCAAAGGGGGCTCGGGTCAGCCCCAGCATTTT
V gene: TRBV7-9; clone size: .; D gene: TRBD1; J gene: TRBJ1-1; CDR3 protein: CASSPRDRAENTEAFF; CDR3 DNA: TGTGCCAGCAGCCCTCGGGACAGGGCTGAGAACACTGAAGCTTTCTTT
V gene: TRBV5-1; clone size: .; D gene: TRBD1; J gene: TRBJ1-1; CDR3 protein: CASSQDRGEAFF; CDR3 DNA: TGCGCCAGCAGCCAGGACAGGGGGGAAGCTTTCTTT
V gene: TRBV2; clone size: .; D gene: TRBD1; J gene: TRBJ2-2; CDR3 protein: CASGGQGNTGELFF; CDR3 DNA: TGTGCCAGCGGCGGACAGGGGAACACCGGGGAGCTGTTTTTT
V gene: TRBV7-2; clone size: .; D gene: .; J gene: TRBJ2-2; CDR3 protein: CASSLAGGGTNTGELFF; CDR3 DNA: TGTGCCAGCAGCTTAGCCGGAGGCGGGACGAACACCGGGGAGCTGTTTTTT
V gene: TRBV6-1; clone size: .; D gene: .; J gene: TRBJ2-7; CDR3 protein: CASSDPALGLYEQYF; CDR3 DNA: TGTGCCAGCAGTGACCCCGCCCTGGGACTCTACGAGCAGTACTTC
V gene: TRBV6-1; clone size: .; D gene: .; J gene: TRBJ1-2; CDR3 protein: CATPGVREWYGYTF; CDR3 DNA: TGTGCCACCCCTGGGGTCCGGGAGTGGTATGGCTACACCTTC
V gene: TRBV28; clone size: few; D gene: .; J gene: TRBJ1-4; CDR3 protein: CASNAGEKLFF; CDR3 DNA: TGTGCCAGTAACGCGGGGGAAAAACTGTTTTTT
V gene: TRBV19; clone size: .; D gene: TRBD1; J gene: TRBJ1-5; CDR3 protein: CASSITGGRGNQPQHF; CDR3 DNA: TGTGCCAGTAGTATAACAGGGGGCAGGGGCAATCAGCCCCAGCATTTT
V gene: TRBV6-6; clone size: .; D gene: .; J gene: TRBJ2-7; CDR3 protein: CASRYLEGGAIYEQYF; CDR3 DNA: TGTGCCAGCAGATACTTGGAGGGCGGGGCGATCTACGAGCAGTACTTC
V gene: TRBV9; clone size: .; D gene: .; J gene: TRBJ2-1; CDR3 protein: CASSISAGKEQFF; CDR3 DNA: TGTGCCAGCAGCATTTCGGCGGGCAAGGAGCAGTTCTTC
V gene: TRBV7-8; clone size: .; D gene: TRBD2; J gene: TRBJ2-1; CDR3 protein: CASSQTLAGGANEQFF; CDR3 DNA: TGTGCCAGCAGCCAGACCCTAGCGGGGGGGGCCAATGAGCAGTTCTTC
V gene: TRBV7-8; clone size: .; D gene: TRBD2; J gene: TRBJ2-1; CDR3 protein: CASSLATSGRSNEQFF; CDR3 DNA: TGTGCCAGCAGCTTAGCGACTAGCGGGAGGTCCAATGAGCAGTTCTTC
V gene: TRBV7-7; clone size: .; D gene: .; J gene: TRBJ2-5; CDR3 protein: CASSPSGRKTQYF; CDR3 DNA: TGTGCTAGCAGCCCCAGCGGACGGAAGACCCAGTACTTC
V gene: TRBV29-1; clone size: .; D gene: .; J gene: TRBJ2-7; CDR3 protein: CSVVRQSSYEQYF; CDR3 DNA: TGCAGCGTCGTGCGGCAGAGCTCCTACGAGCAGTACTTC
V gene: TRBV7-8; clone size: .; D gene: .; J gene: TRBJ2-2; CDR3 protein: CASSFGVGMNTGELFF; CDR3 DNA: TGTGCCAGCAGCTTCGGGGTCGGTATGAACACCGGGGAGCTGTTTTTT
V gene: TRBV27; clone size: few; D gene: .; J gene: TRBJ1-4; CDR3 protein: CASSSLDSVFNEKLFF; CDR3 DNA: TGTGCCAGCAGTTCCCTCGACTCGGTCTTTAATGAAAAACTGTTTTTT
V gene: TRBV4-1; clone size: .; D gene: .; J gene: TRBJ2-1; CDR3 protein: CASSQEDRVRNEQFF; CDR3 DNA: TGCGCCAGCAGCCAAGAGGACAGAGTGAGGAATGAGCAGTTCTTC
V gene: TRBV5-4; clone size: .; D gene: TRBD1; J gene: TRBJ1-1; CDR3 protein: CASSTRTGEVSRTGEAFF; CDR3 DNA: TGTGCCAGCAGCACGAGGACAGGGGAGGTATCTCGCACCGGTGAAGCTTTCTTT
V gene: TRBV7-2; clone size: .; D gene: TRBD1; J gene: TRBJ2-5; CDR3 protein: CASSLAPTLDRPWETQYF; CDR3 DNA: TGTGCCAGCAGCTTAGCGCCTACACTGGACAGGCCCTGGGAGACCCAGTACTTC
V gene: TRBV5-1; clone size: .; D gene: .; J gene: TRBJ2-7; CDR3 protein: CASSWTGVYEQYF; CDR3 DNA: TGCGCCAGCAGCTGGACGGGGGTCTACGAGCAGTACTTC
V gene: TRBV19; clone size: .; D gene: .; J gene: TRBJ1-1; CDR3 protein: CASSIRGDGTEAFF; CDR3 DNA: TGTGCCAGTAGTATTCGGGGGGATGGGACTGAAGCTTTCTTT